Listed here are 19 T cell receptor beta chains from one sample, sequenced in a study of blood T cell repertoires in COVID-19. TCRdb's table, derived via immunoSEQ multiplex PCR, lists solely in-frame clones and lacks some. The profile covers over 25,000 clones, with 90% to 95% appearing a single time and around 2.5% taken by the ten largest. The sequenced sample was peripheral blood. The source is a man aged 50 to 60 with active COVID-19.

This chain uses TRBV19 with TRBJ1-4; D is undetermined. Germline-derived CDR1 and CDR2 are LNHDA and SQIVND (reference sequence). Trimming removed 4 bases from V and 0 bases from J, with 12 bases in between. This CDR3 has 16 residues. The CDR3 region is CASSTPRGSTNEKLFF. The CDR3 DNA reads as TGTGCCAGTAGTACCCCCAGAGGATCAACTAATGAAAAACTGTTTTTT.

This chain joins TRBV6-5 and TRBJ2-2, with a weak D call TRBD2 (5 bases). CDR1 is MNHEY, CDR2 SVGAGI, per germline. Trimming stripped 8 bases from V and 4 bases from J, with 14 bases between. CDR3 length: 14 amino acids. CDR3 region: CASRTDFGTGELFF. As DNA, the CDR3 is TGTGCCAGCCGGACTGACTTCGGCACCGGGGAGCTGTTTTTT.

The rearrangement joins TRBV28 to TRBJ1-1, with TRBD1 identical over 7 bases. The trim removed 6 bases at V and 0 bases at J, leaving 7 bases unmatched. Per the germline V gene, CDR1 is MDHEN and CDR2 is SYDVKM. CDR3 length equals 15 residues. This CDR3 is CASRIGTAMNTEAFF. Here the CDR3 DNA reads TGTGCCAGCAGGATCGGGACAGCCATGAACACTGAAGCTTTCTTT.

J is TRBJ2-7 and V is TRBV11-2, with 7 positions matching TRBD1. The CDR3 loop spans 15 amino acids. Germline V gives CDR1 SGHAT, CDR2 FQNNGV. The V gene end was trimmed by 5 bases and the J gene end by 12 bases; junction bases not matched to a gene: 19. The CDR3 region is CASSPAGSLGRGSYF. The CDR3 region has the DNA TGTGCCAGCAGCCCAGCTGGGTCGCTGGGCAGGGGGTCGTACTTC.

The chain recombines TRBV7-2 with TRBJ2-1, with TRBD2 matching over 7 bases. The CDR3 extends over 16 amino acids. V lost 4 bases, J lost 4 bases, and 10 bases stayed unmatched. The germline CDR1 and CDR2 sequences are SGHTA and FQGNSA. The CDR3 loop is CASSSRGGGVYNEQFF. The CDR3 nucleotides read TGTGCCAGCAGCTCTAGGGGCGGGGGAGTTTACAATGAGCAGTTCTTC. The full variable domain, rest sourced from reference TRBV7-2 and TRBJ2-1, is GAGVSQSPSNKVTEKGKDVELRCDPISGHTALYWYRQSLGQGLEFLIYFQGNSAPDKSGLPSDRFSAERTGGSVSTLTIQRTQQEDSAVYLCASSSRGGGVYNEQFFGPGTRLTVL.

This clone has only one observation. This chain uses TRBV11-3 with TRBJ2-3; D not certain. The CDR3 spans 16 residues. The ends were cut back, 5 bases at V and 0 bases at J, with 15 bases in the middle. Germline CDR1 is SGHNT and CDR2 is YENEEA. CDR3 nucleotide sequence: TGTGCCAGCAGCCCCATGGGCAGGTACAGCACAGATACGCAGTATTTT. The encoded protein is CASSPMGRYSTDTQYF.

This chain connects TRBV7-3 to TRBJ1-1, with a tentative D call TRBD1 (5 bases). CDR3 length: 14 amino acids. CDR1 SGHTA and CDR2 FQGTGA come from the germline V gene. The V end was cut by 0 bases, the J end by 1 base, with 6 bases between. The CDR3 reads CASSLTRANTEAFF. The CDR3 nucleotides are TGTGCCAGCAGCTTAACCAGGGCGAACACTGAAGCTTTCTTT.

This CDR3 reads CASSLRGGIYNEQFF. The CDR3 DNA reads TGTGCCAGCAGCCTCCGGGGGGGAATATACAATGAGCAGTTCTTC. J is TRBJ2-1 and V is TRBV11-2; 8 bases agree with TRBD2. V shed 5 bases and J 4 bases; nucleotides not matched to a gene: 7. Germline V gives CDR1 SGHAT, CDR2 FQNNGV. The CDR3 is 15 residues long. The whole variable domain, filled in from reference TRBV11-2 and TRBJ2-1, reads EAGVAQSPRYKIIEKRQSVAFWCNPISGHATLYWYQQILGQGPKLLIQFQNNGVVDDSQLPKDRFSAERLKGVDSTLKIQPAKLEDSAVYLCASSLRGGIYNEQFFGPGTRLTVL.

This clone was counted only a few times. The chain is built from TRBV2 and TRBJ2-7, with 10 bases matching TRBD2. CDR1 and CDR2 from the germline V gene are SNHLY and FYNNEI. The CDR3 runs to 14 residues. V lost 6 bases, J lost 1 base, and 3 bases stayed unmatched. The CDR3: CASSGTSVSYEQYF. In nucleotides, the CDR3 is TGTGCCAGCAGCGGGACTAGCGTTTCCTACGAGCAGTACTTC. Together with reference TRBV2 and TRBJ2-7, the CDR3 gives the full variable domain: EPEVTQTPSHQVTQMGQEVILRCVPISNHLYFYWYRQILGQKVEFLVSFYNNEISEKSEIFDDQFSVERPDGSNFTLKIRSTKLEDSAMYFCASSGTSVSYEQYFGPGTRLTVT.

This clone came up a few times. V usage is TRBV3-1 (or the pseudogene TRBV3-2) and J usage is TRBJ1-2; D is unresolved. Trimming pared 0 bases from V and 9 bases from J, leaving 17 bases between. The CDR3 spans 15 residues. Germline V gene lookup returns CDR1 LGHDT and CDR2 YNNKEL (reference sequence). In nucleotides, the CDR3 is TGTGCCAGCAGCCAAGATTATACCGCCCTCGAGAGCTACACCTTC. Translating it yields CASSQDYTALESYTF.

This clone has only one observation. The genes are TRBV5-8 and TRBJ2-1, with 9 bases identical to TRBD2. V was pared by 1 base and J by 4 bases, with 6 bases of the junction left unmatched. CDR1 is SGHTS and CDR2 is YDEGEE in the germline V gene. CDR3 length: 16 residues. The CDR3 here is CASSLTATSGYNEQFF. CDR3 in DNA: TGTGCCAGCAGCTTGACTGCGACTAGCGGTTACAATGAGCAGTTCTTC.

The V call is TRBV28, the J call TRBJ2-7; unclear D gene. Germline CDR1 MDHEN, CDR2 SYDVKM. Trimming took off 3 bases at V and 10 bases at J, with 10 bases between the two ends. CDR3 size: 11 residues. Here the CDR3 DNA reads TGTGCCAGCAGTTTGTCGTCAGTACAGTACTTC. Translation gives CASSLSSVQYF. Variable domain in full (rest from reference TRBV28 and TRBJ2-7): DVKVTQSSRYLVKRTGEKVFLECVQDMDHENMFWYRQDPGLGLRLIYFSYDVKMKEKGDIPEGYSVSREKKERFSLILESASTNQTSMYLCASSLSSVQYFGPGTRLTVT.

The chain links TRBV5-1 to TRBJ2-1; maybe TRBD2 (6 bases). The CDR3 runs to 16 residues. Germline V gene sequence: CDR1 SGHRS, CDR2 YFSETQ. Trimming shortened V by 3 bases and J by 9 bases, and 22 bases separated the two germline ends. The chain's CDR3 is CASSSQALGGVGEQFF. The CDR3 nucleotides read TGCGCCAGCAGCTCCCAGGCGCTAGGAGGGGTTGGTGAGCAGTTCTTC.

The V and J genes are TRBV6-6 and TRBJ1-5; D call uncertain. V was trimmed by 0 bases and J by 2 bases, leaving 5 bases between them. The CDR3 runs to 14 residues. From germline, CDR1 is MNHNY and CDR2 SVGAGI (reference sequence). CDR3 residues: CASSYSGGNQPQHF. The CDR3 region has the DNA TGTGCCAGCAGTTACTCCGGGGGCAATCAGCCCCAGCATTTT.

This clone was recorded only once. This chain connects TRBV9 to TRBJ2-3; 10 bases line up with TRBD2. After removal of 4 bases from V and 5 bases from J, the junction contained 16 bases not matched to a gene. Germline V gives CDR1 SGDLS, CDR2 YYNGEE. The CDR3 consists of 18 residues. The CDR3 DNA is TGTGCCAGCAGCCACCGACCCTTTAGCGGGGGGATTGAAGATACGCAGTATTTT. Amino acid sequence: CASSHRPFSGGIEDTQYF.

This chain uses TRBV3-1 (or the pseudogene TRBV3-2) with TRBJ2-2, with TRBD2 matching 8 bases. Trimming removed 4 bases from V and 2 bases from J; junction bases left unmatched: 3. Per germline, CDR1 LGHDT and CDR2 YNNKEL (reference sequence). The CDR3 runs to 15 residues. The CDR3 sequence: CASSPLAGNTGELFF. CDR3 nucleotide sequence: TGTGCCAGCAGCCCCCTAGCGGGTAACACCGGGGAGCTGTTTTTT.

The chain joins TRBV6-2 or TRBV6-3 to TRBJ2-3; weak D call: TRBD1 (5 bases). Germline CDR1 reads MNHEY; CDR2 reads SVGEGT. The CDR3 covers 11 residues. V lost 5 bases and J lost 8, with 8 bases in between. The CDR3 DNA reads TGTGCCAGCAGTCTTAGGGGTACGCAGTATTTT. Amino acid sequence: CASSLRGTQYF.

The rearrangement links TRBV11-2 to TRBJ2-3; D unresolved. Trimming took 4 bases from V and 1 from J, leaving 18 bases between them. Germline CDR1 reads SGHAT; CDR2 reads FQNNGV. This CDR3 region has 17 residues. The CDR3 sequence is CASSSPSAGSRTDTQYF. In nucleotides, the CDR3 is TGTGCCAGCAGCTCCCCCTCGGCCGGGTCGCGCACAGATACGCAGTATTTT.

The chain uses TRBV11-2 and TRBJ2-6, with D perhaps matching TRBD1 (6 bases). Germline assignment: CDR1 SGHAT and CDR2 FQNNGV. This CDR3 spans 18 amino acids. V lost 5 bases and J 1 base, leaving 18 bases between the germline ends. CDR3 amino acids: CASSLIQGVTSGANVLTF. The CDR3 region has the DNA TGTGCCAGCAGCCTAATACAGGGAGTAACATCTGGGGCCAACGTCCTGACTTTC.